The rows below give T cell receptor beta chains drawn from one sample of a study of OX40 agonist ivuxolimab in advanced cancers. Assay: immunoSEQ multiplex PCR; the TCRdb copy retains only in-frame clones and omits some. The table lists some 70,000 clones, roughly 90% of them singletons. Sequenced here: CD4+ or CD8+ T cells sorted from blood, sampled in a trial of the OX40 agonist ivuxolimab. These receptors were obtained from an adult with an advanced solid tumor such as melanoma, head and neck, liver or kidney cancer. CDR3s include the opening cysteine and the closing phenylalanine or tryptophan. The order of the fields is clone size, D gene, V gene, J gene, CDR3 DNA, CDR3 protein. D genes are given only for firm matches. A row's size may be missing; if present it is once, few, many or a size class.

NA,NA,TRBV18,TRBJ2-3,TGTGCCAGCTCACGACAGGGAGGGACCACAGATACGCAGTATTTT,CASSRQGGTTDTQYF
NA,NA,TRBV11-2,TRBJ2-3,TGTGCCAGCAGCTTAGATGGCAGGAACACAGATACGCAGTATTTT,CASSLDGRNTDTQYF
NA,NA,TRBV2,TRBJ1-1,TGTGCCAGCAGTGGAACGGGGGCTGTGATAGCTTTCTTT,CASSGTGAVIAFF
NA,NA,TRBV6-5,TRBJ1-1,TGTGCCAGCAGTTACTCTCTTAGGCGGAACACTGAAGCTTTCTTT,CASSYSLRRNTEAFF
NA,NA,TRBV28,TRBJ1-5,TGTGCCAGCAGTTCTTTATATCAGACAGCTAGCAATCAGCCCCAGCATTTT,CASSSLYQTASNQPQHF
NA,NA,TRBV5-4,TRBJ2-2,TGTGCCAGCAGCTTGGGGGGAACCGGGGAGCTGTTTTTT,CASSLGGTGELFF
NA,TRBD2,TRBV5-1,TRBJ2-3,TGCGCCAGCAGCTTAAGCCTAGCGGGGATCGACACAGATACGCAGTATTTT,CASSLSLAGIDTDTQYF
NA,NA,TRBV5-6,TRBJ2-3,TGTGCCAGCGGTACAGGGCTCACAGATACGCAGTATTTT,CASGTGLTDTQYF
once,NA,TRBV7-9,TRBJ1-2,TGTGCCAGCAGCTTATCCGGGGCGAAGGACTATGGCTACACCTTC,CASSLSGAKDYGYTF
NA,TRBD2,TRBV5-4,TRBJ2-7,TGTGCCAGCAGCTTGGGGGGTAGCGGGAGCTTCTCCGAGCAGTACTTC,CASSLGGSGSFSEQYF
NA,NA,TRBV5-1,TRBJ2-1,TGCGCCAGCAGCTTAATCTATTACAATGAGCAGTTCTTC,CASSLIYYNEQFF
NA,NA,TRBV18,TRBJ1-4,TGTGCCAGCTCCCAAGGACAGTCAGCAACTAATGAAAAACTGTTTTTT,CASSQGQSATNEKLFF
NA,NA,TRBV6-1,TRBJ1-3,TGTGCCAGCAGTGAAGCGCTTCAGACAGTAATGGGAAACACCATATATTTT,CASSEALQTVMGNTIYF
NA,NA,TRBV7-2,TRBJ2-2,TGTGCCAGCAGCACCAGGGGAACAAGCGGGGAGCTGTTTTTT,CASSTRGTSGELFF
once,NA,TRBV28,TRBJ1-4,TGTGCCAGCAGTTCCAACAGTAACTCAAATGAAAAACTGTTTTTT,CASSSNSNSNEKLFF
NA,NA,TRBV7-2,TRBJ2-1,TGTGCCAGCAGCCCAGGGTTCAACTCCTACAATGAGCAGTTCTTC,CASSPGFNSYNEQFF
NA,NA,TRBV27,TRBJ1-5,TGTGCCAGCAGTTTCGTCGAATATAGCAATCAGCCCCAGCATTTT,CASSFVEYSNQPQHF
NA,TRBD2,TRBV9,TRBJ2-7,TGTGCCAGCAGCTCTGGACTAGCGGGCCGGAGCTCCTACGAGCAGTACTTC,CASSSGLAGRSSYEQYF
NA,NA,TRBV30,TRBJ1-2,TGTGCCTGGAGGCACGAGACTAACTATGGCTACACCTTC,CAWRHETNYGYTF
once,NA,TRBV28,TRBJ1-1,TGTGCAACAATAGTGAACACTGAAGCTTTCTTT,CATIVNTEAFF
NA,NA,TRBV27,TRBJ1-4,TGTGCCAGCAGTTTAGGTCCCAGGGGCAATGAAAAACTGTTTTTT,CASSLGPRGNEKLFF
NA,NA,TRBV7-8,TRBJ2-5,TGTGCCAGCAGCGTAGGGGTCGGGCGTTGGGAGACCCAGTACTTC,CASSVGVGRWETQYF
NA,TRBD1,TRBV5-6,TRBJ1-2,TGTGCCAGCAGCTTAGGGACAGGGTTTCCTTACACCTTC,CASSLGTGFPYTF
NA,TRBD1,TRBV5-1,TRBJ1-1,TGCGCCAGCAGCTTGGGACAGGGGTGGAACACTGAAGCTTTCTTT,CASSLGQGWNTEAFF
NA,NA,TRBV10-3,TRBJ2-7,TGTGCCATCAAACGGGCGCCCACCTCCTACGAGCAGTACTTC,CAIKRAPTSYEQYF
NA,TRBD1,TRBV13,TRBJ2-1,TGTGCCAGCAGCTTACCCGGGACAGGGGACGGTGAGCAGTTCTTC,CASSLPGTGDGEQFF
NA,TRBD2,TRBV7-9,TRBJ2-7,TGTGCCAGCAGCCCCCGGGGGGGTTACGAGCAGTACTTC,CASSPRGGYEQYF
NA,TRBD1,TRBV6-5,TRBJ1-5,TGTGCCAGCAGCCCTGACAGGGGATATCAGCCCCAGCATTTT,CASSPDRGYQPQHF
NA,NA,TRBV12-1,TRBJ1-1,TGTGCCAGCAGCGACCCCGGGCCACAAAACACTGAAGCTTTCTTT,CASSDPGPQNTEAFF
NA,NA,TRBV6-1,TRBJ2-1,TGTGCCAGCAGTCACAATGAGCAGTTCTTC,CASSHNEQFF
few,TRBD1,TRBV4-1,TRBJ1-1,TGCGCCAGCAGCCCACTCGCGGGACAGCTGAACACTGAAGCTTTCTTT,CASSPLAGQLNTEAFF
NA,TRBD1,TRBV18,TRBJ2-1,TGTGCCAGCTCACCAGGGACAGGGGGGAACAATGAGCAGTTCTTC,CASSPGTGGNNEQFF
NA,TRBD1,TRBV7-9,TRBJ1-5,TGTGCCAGCAGCTCGGGACAGATAAATCAGCCCCAGCATTTT,CASSSGQINQPQHF
once,TRBD2,TRBV18,TRBJ2-3,TGTGCCAGCTCACCGAGACTAGCGGGAGGGAAGGCAGATACGCAGTATTTT,CASSPRLAGGKADTQYF
NA,TRBD1,TRBV7-6,TRBJ2-1,TGTGCCAGCAGCCTCCGGGACAGGATAAACAATGAGCAGTTCTTC,CASSLRDRINNEQFF
NA,NA,TRBV18,TRBJ1-1,TGTGCCAGCTCACCGGGCGTGAACACTGAAGCTTTCTTT,CASSPGVNTEAFF
NA,TRBD1,TRBV9,TRBJ2-7,TGTGCCAGCAGCCCCCGCCAGGGGGCATCATACGAGCAGTACTTC,CASSPRQGASYEQYF
NA,NA,TRBV27,TRBJ2-6,TGTGCCAGCAGTTCCCGATGGGCCAACGTCCTGACTTTC,CASSSRWANVLTF
NA,NA,TRBV5-6,TRBJ1-5,TGTGCCAGCAGCTTACGACAGCACTACAATCGGCCCCAGCATTTT,CASSLRQHYNRPQHF
NA,TRBD1,TRBV30,TRBJ1-1,TGTGCCTGGAGTTCGGGACAGGGGGCGACCGAAGCTTTCTTT,CAWSSGQGATEAFF
NA,NA,TRBV18,TRBJ2-5,TGTGCCAGCTCACCATTGGACGCAATCCAAGAGACCCAGTACTTC,CASSPLDAIQETQYF
NA,NA,TRBV5-1,TRBJ2-7,TGCGCCAGCAGGGGAGGGGGGTCCGAGCAGTACTTC,CASRGGGSEQYF
once,NA,TRBV4-2,TRBJ2-3,TGTGCCAGCAGCCAAGATTTATTTCGGGACTTCCGTGGGGATACGCAGTATTTT,CASSQDLFRDFRGDTQYF
NA,TRBD2,TRBV6-5,TRBJ2-1,TGTGCCAGCAGTTACGGACTAGCGGGAGGTAGGGATGAGCAGTTCTTC,CASSYGLAGGRDEQFF
NA,NA,TRBV12-5,TRBJ2-7,TGTGCTAGTGGTTTGGTACTTAGCGAGCGCTACGAGCAGTACTTC,CASGLVLSERYEQYF
NA,TRBD2,TRBV7-9,TRBJ2-7,TGTGCCAGCAGCTCCTTACTAAGCGGGAGAAGCTCCTACGAGCAGTACTTC,CASSSLLSGRSSYEQYF
NA,NA,TRBV6-1,TRBJ1-2,TGTGCCAGCAGTGTGACAGCCGACGGCTACACCTTC,CASSVTADGYTF
NA,TRBD2,TRBV2,TRBJ2-1,TGTGCCAGCAGTAACGGACTAGCGGGATATGAGCAGTTCTTC,CASSNGLAGYEQFF
NA,TRBD1,TRBV4-3,TRBJ2-3,TGCGCCAGCAGCCTACAGGGGATTAAAGATACGCAGTATTTT,CASSLQGIKDTQYF
NA,NA,TRBV2,TRBJ2-1,TGTGCCAGCAGGGGCCAAGCTAGAGGTGAGCAGTTCTTC,CASRGQARGEQFF
NA,TRBD2,TRBV5-1,TRBJ2-7,TGCGCCAGCAGCAGAATGCCTAGCGGGACATCCTACGAGCAGTACTTC,CASSRMPSGTSYEQYF
once,TRBD1,TRBV11-2,TRBJ1-1,TGTGCCAGCAGCCCATCGAACAGGGGATGGGCTGAAGCTTTCTTT,CASSPSNRGWAEAFF
NA,NA,TRBV18,TRBJ2-1,TGTGCCAGCTCACGTCAGACGGGAGACAATGAGCAGTTCTTC,CASSRQTGDNEQFF
NA,TRBD1,TRBV4-1,TRBJ2-7,TGCGCCAGCAGCCAGATGGACAGGGGGAGATCGGGCGAGCAGTACTTC,CASSQMDRGRSGEQYF
NA,NA,TRBV7-2,TRBJ1-4,TGTGCCAGCAGCTTAGGGGATACCAACGTCCTGAATGAAAAACTGTTTTTT,CASSLGDTNVLNEKLFF
NA,TRBD2,TRBV6-6,TRBJ2-7,TGTGCCAGCGTTAGTAGCGGGACCTCCTACGAGCAGTACTTC,CASVSSGTSYEQYF
NA,NA,TRBV14,TRBJ2-1,TGTGCCAGCAGCCACCTACTTGCGGGCGAAAGGGATGAGCAGTTCTTC,CASSHLLAGERDEQFF
NA,TRBD1,TRBV9,TRBJ2-7,TGTGCCAGCAGCGGGGCAGGGACAGGGGAGGGGGAGCAGTACTTC,CASSGAGTGEGEQYF